This T cell receptor beta chain was recorded in a study of PD-L1 blockade in urothelial cancer. Background on the study: Twenty-five of 29 patients were men who had bladder-origin urothelial cancer. The median T cell count in blood samples was 140,000 to 150,000.

This table comes from immunoSEQ multiplex PCR, and its TCRdb copy is limited to in-frame clones, with some not included. The sample yields some 25,000 clones, 86% seen once. The CDR3 has 15 residues. With 4 bases clipped from V and 4 bases from J, the junction kept 9 bases outside the gene matches. Germline CDR1 MGHDK, CDR2 SYGVNS. The TCR was taken from a man between 60 and 75 years old with urothelial cancer. The sequences come from PBMCs, collected around atezolizumab (anti-PD-L1) treatment. The chain recombines TRBV25-1 with TRBJ2-7; 8 positions agree with TRBD1. CDR3 DNA sequence: TGTGCCAGCAGTGCTTCCGGGACAGGAGCTTACGAGCAGTACTTC. Its protein product is CASSASGTGAYEQYF.